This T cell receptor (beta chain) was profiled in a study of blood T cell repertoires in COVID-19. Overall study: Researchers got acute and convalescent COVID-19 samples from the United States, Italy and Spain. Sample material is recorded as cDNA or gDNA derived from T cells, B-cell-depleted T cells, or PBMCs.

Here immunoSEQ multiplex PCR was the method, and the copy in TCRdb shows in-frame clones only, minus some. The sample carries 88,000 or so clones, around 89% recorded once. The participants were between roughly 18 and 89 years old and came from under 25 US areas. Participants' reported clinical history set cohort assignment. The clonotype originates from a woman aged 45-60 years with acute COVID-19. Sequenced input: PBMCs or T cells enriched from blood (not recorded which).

The CDR3 bases are TGTGCCAGCAGTGAACAGGGGGCGCTTAGCACCGGGGAGCTGTTTTTT. It encodes CASSEQGALSTGELFF. V usage is TRBV2 and J usage is TRBJ2-2, with 8 bases identical to TRBD1. V gave up 2 bases and J gave up 4 bases; unmatched junction bases: 6. Looked up from germline, CDR1 is SNHLY and CDR2 is FYNNEI. The CDR3 is 16 amino acids.